The 9 T cell receptor beta chains listed next were all sequenced from one sample in a study of blood T cell repertoires in COVID-19. Here immunoSEQ multiplex PCR was the method, and the copy in TCRdb shows in-frame clones only, minus some. The data hold over 14,000 clones, with over 70% observed a single time. What was sequenced was peripheral blood. The receptors shown here come from a man aged 60 to 75 with acute or convalescent COVID-19.

The chain has TRBV12-5 and TRBJ1-1; 8 nucleotides align to TRBD1. This CDR3 has 15 residues. Germline V gene sequence: CDR1 LGHNT, CDR2 FRNRAP. Trimming took 0 bases from V and 4 from J; bases not matched to a gene: 4. The CDR3 DNA sequence: TGTGCTAGTGGTTTGGTACAGGGGGGTTTCACTGAAGCTTTCTTT. Protein product: CASGLVQGGFTEAFF.

The rearrangement joins TRBV13 to TRBJ1-5, with a possible D match to TRBD1 (5 bases). Per germline, CDR1 PRHDT and CDR2 FYEKMQ (reference sequence). Trimming removed 0 bases from V and 6 bases from J, with 9 bases in between. The CDR3 spans 14 residues. The CDR3 coding sequence is TGTGCCAGCAGCTTAGGAGGAAGGGGTCAGCCCCAGCATTTT. Protein: CASSLGGRGQPQHF.

The rearrangement joins TRBV5-5 to TRBJ2-3, with TRBD2 identical over 12 bases. This CDR3 region has 15 residues. Germline V CDR1 and CDR2: SGHKS, YYEKEE (reference sequence). V shed 3 bases and J 3 bases; nucleotides not matched to a gene: 2. This CDR3 reads CASSSLAGGTDTQYF. The CDR3 nucleotides are TGTGCCAGCAGCTCCCTAGCGGGAGGGACAGATACGCAGTATTTT. The full variable domain, with the rest looked up from reference TRBV5-5 and TRBJ2-3, is DAGVTQSPTHLIKTRGQQVTLRCSPISGHKSVSWYQQVLGQGPQFIFQYYEKEERGRGNFPDRFSARQFPNYSSELNVNALLLGDSALYLCASSSLAGGTDTQYFGPGTRLTVL.

This rearrangement joins TRBV3-1 (or the pseudogene TRBV3-2) to TRBJ1-1, with a tentative D call TRBD1 (5 bases). This CDR3 region has 15 residues. The V end lost 1 base, the J end lost 1 base, and 10 bases lay between the germline ends. Germline V gene lookup returns CDR1 LGHDT and CDR2 YNNKEL (reference sequence). This CDR3 is CASSQALRENTEAFF. CDR3 nucleotide sequence: TGTGCCAGCAGCCAAGCGCTCAGGGAGAACACTGAAGCTTTCTTT.

The gene calls are TRBV18 and TRBJ1-1; D unclear. Trimming took 1 base from V and 2 from J, leaving 8 bases between them. This CDR3 has 14 residues. Looked up from germline, CDR1 is KGHSH and CDR2 is LQKENI. The CDR3 loop reads CASSPQTQNTEAFF. CDR3 DNA: TGTGCCAGCTCACCACAGACACAAAACACTGAAGCTTTCTTT.

The chain employs TRBV5-1 and TRBJ2-2, with TRBD2 matching over 8 bases. This CDR3 is built from 16 residues. V lost 4 bases to trimming and J lost 6 bases; unmatched junction nucleotides: 11. The V gene's germline CDR1 is SGHRS and CDR2 YFSETQ. This chain's CDR3 is CASSEVATSVPGELFF. The CDR3 bases are TGCGCCAGCAGCGAGGTCGCGACTAGCGTGCCCGGGGAGCTGTTTTTT.

The chain is built from TRBV29-1 and TRBJ2-5; 8 nucleotides line up with TRBD1. J lost 2 bases, V lost 6 bases, and 14 bases had no gene match. This CDR3 region has 16 residues. The germline V gene has CDR1 SQVTM and CDR2 ANQGSEA. The CDR3 protein is CSVRAGTGHFQETQYF. DNA for the CDR3: TGCAGCGTCCGCGCCGGGACAGGTCATTTTCAAGAGACCCAGTACTTC.

The chain is built from TRBV2 and TRBJ2-5; no firm D call. Germline V CDR1 and CDR2: SNHLY, FYNNEI. Between the trimmed V and J ends, which lost 10 bases and 5 bases, there was a span of 5 bases. This CDR3 has 9 residues. In DNA, the CDR3 is TGTGCCATATTTGAGACCCAGTACTTC. Encoded protein: CAIFETQYF.

The CDR3 region has the DNA TGTGCCATCAGTGAGTCGCCCCCGGGAGCGCTAACCAACAATGAGCAGTTCTTC. Translation: CAISESPPGALTNNEQFF. V gene TRBV10-3 combines with J gene TRBJ2-1; D is possibly TRBD2 (6 bases). The CDR3 contains 18 residues. CDR1 ENHRY and CDR2 SYGVKD come from the germline V gene. With 0 bases removed from V and 5 bases from J, the gap between germline ends came to 20 bases.